This T cell receptor beta chain is from a study of blood T cells in healthy people across ages. A second roughly 6 to 11 cycle PCR used barcoded and J-beta primers. TCRdb re-analysed the 5' RACE reads in MiXCR, keeping a single row per CDR3 protein. The sample shows 1.5 million to 2 million distinct CDR3 sequences, about two fifths of them seen only once. Germline lookup yields CDR1 SQVTM and CDR2 ANQGSEA. Trimming cost V 4 bases and J 1 base, with 13 bases left between them. This CDR3 has 14 residues. The sequenced sample consisted of blood. The TCR originated in a human donor in good health. The chain carries TRBV29-1 and TRBJ2-5; D gene ambiguous. The chain's CDR3 is CSVGLQSSQETQYF. Written as DNA, the CDR3 is TGCAGCGTTGGTTTGCAGTCGAGCCAAGAGACCCAGTACTTC.